This note documents a single T cell receptor beta chain sequence. Antigen unknown. The data were taken from a study of T cell responses to AZD1222 COVID-19 vaccine. The junction had 11 bases not matched to a gene; V was cut back by 5 bases and J by 5 bases. Germline CDR1 and CDR2: MNHEY and SMNVEV (reference sequence). CDR3 size: 16 residues. The analysis combined second doses at about 4 or about 12 weeks. Study-wide results and limits: Two doses of AZD1222 preceded a rise in Spike-specific TCR breadth and depth.

TCRdb's copy holds only in-frame clones and misses some; the assay was immunoSEQ multiplex PCR. The sample consists of some 180,000 clones, approximately 90% of them appearing once. The receptor was derived from an adult who received the AZD1222 COVID-19 vaccine. Sample: peripheral blood, taken 28 days after the second AZD1222 dose. The gene calls are TRBV27 and TRBJ2-3; 9 bases map to TRBD1. CDR3 amino acids: CASSTTQGASIDTQYF. CDR3 sequence (DNA): TGTGCCAGCAGTACCACACAGGGGGCCTCTATAGATACGCAGTATTTT.